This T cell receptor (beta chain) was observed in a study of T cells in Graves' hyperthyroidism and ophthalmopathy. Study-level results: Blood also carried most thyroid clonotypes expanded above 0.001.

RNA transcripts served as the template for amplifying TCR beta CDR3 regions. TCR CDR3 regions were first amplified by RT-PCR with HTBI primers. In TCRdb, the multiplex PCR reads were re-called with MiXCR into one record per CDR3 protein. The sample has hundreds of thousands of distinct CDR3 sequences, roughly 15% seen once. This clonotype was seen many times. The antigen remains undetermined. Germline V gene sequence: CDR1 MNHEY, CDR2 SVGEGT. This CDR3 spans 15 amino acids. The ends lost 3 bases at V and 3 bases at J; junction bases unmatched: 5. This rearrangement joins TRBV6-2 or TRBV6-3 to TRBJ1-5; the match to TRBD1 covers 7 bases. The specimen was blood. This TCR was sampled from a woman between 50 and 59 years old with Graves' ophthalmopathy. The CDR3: CASSYHRGDNQPQHF. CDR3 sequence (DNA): TGTGCCAGCAGTTATCACAGGGGCGACAATCAGCCCCAGCATTTT.